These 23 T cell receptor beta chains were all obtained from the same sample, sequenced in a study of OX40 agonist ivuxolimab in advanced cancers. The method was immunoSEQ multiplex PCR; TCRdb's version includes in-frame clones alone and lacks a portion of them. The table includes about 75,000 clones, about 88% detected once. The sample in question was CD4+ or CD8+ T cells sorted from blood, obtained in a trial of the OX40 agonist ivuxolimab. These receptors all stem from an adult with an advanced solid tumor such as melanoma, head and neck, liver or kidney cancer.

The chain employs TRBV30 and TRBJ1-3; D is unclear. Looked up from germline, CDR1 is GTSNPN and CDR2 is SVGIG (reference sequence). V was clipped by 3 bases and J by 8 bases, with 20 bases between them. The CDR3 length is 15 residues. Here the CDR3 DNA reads TGTGCCTGGAGGAGTGGCTTTCACAACCGGGACACCATATATTTT. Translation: CAWRSGFHNRDTIYF.

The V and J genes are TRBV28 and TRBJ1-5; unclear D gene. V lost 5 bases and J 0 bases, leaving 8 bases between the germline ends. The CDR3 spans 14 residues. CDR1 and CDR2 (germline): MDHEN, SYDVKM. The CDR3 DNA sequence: TGTGCCAGCAGTCCTCATACTAGCAATCAGCCCCAGCATTTT. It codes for CASSPHTSNQPQHF. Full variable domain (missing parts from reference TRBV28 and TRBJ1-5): DVKVTQSSRYLVKRTGEKVFLECVQDMDHENMFWYRQDPGLGLRLIYFSYDVKMKEKGDIPEGYSVSREKKERFSLILESASTNQTSMYLCASSPHTSNQPQHFGDGTRLSIL.

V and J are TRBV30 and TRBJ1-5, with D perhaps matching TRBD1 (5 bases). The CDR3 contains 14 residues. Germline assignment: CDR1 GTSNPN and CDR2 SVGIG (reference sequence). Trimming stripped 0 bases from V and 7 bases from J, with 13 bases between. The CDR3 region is CAWSVLQGRQPQHF. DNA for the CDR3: TGTGCCTGGAGTGTACTTCAGGGTAGGCAGCCCCAGCATTTT.

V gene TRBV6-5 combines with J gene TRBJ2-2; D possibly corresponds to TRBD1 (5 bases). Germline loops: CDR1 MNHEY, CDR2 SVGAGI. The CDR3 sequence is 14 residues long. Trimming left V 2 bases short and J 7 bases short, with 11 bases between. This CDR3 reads CASSYRGLVGELFF. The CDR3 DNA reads TGTGCCAGCAGTTACAGGGGCTTGGTCGGGGAGCTGTTTTTT.

This CDR3 reads CASSRLGQGFSGELFF. CDR3 sequence (DNA): TGTGCCAGCAGCCGCCTGGGACAGGGGTTTTCCGGGGAGCTGTTTTTT. The chain employs TRBV5-4 and TRBJ2-2; 10 bases agree with TRBD1. Trimming at V came to 4 bases and at J to 6 bases, leaving 9 bases not matched to a gene. The CDR3 is 16 amino acids. Germline assignment: CDR1 SGHNT and CDR2 YYREEE (reference sequence).

The CDR3 sequence: CASSPDGRYEQYF. The CDR3, as DNA: TGTGCCAGTAGTCCTGACGGACGGTACGAGCAGTACTTC. The rearrangement uses TRBV19 and TRBJ2-7; D gene unclear. The germline gives CDR1 LNHDA, CDR2 SQIVND (reference sequence). The CDR3 runs to 13 residues. The V gene lost 5 bases and the J gene lost 4 bases, with 12 bases spanning the gap.

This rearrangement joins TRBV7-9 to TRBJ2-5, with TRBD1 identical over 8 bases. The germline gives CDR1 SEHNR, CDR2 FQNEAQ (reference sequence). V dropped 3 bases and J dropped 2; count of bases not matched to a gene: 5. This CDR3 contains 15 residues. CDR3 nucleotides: TGTGCCAGCAGCTTCTGGACAGGGCAGCAAGAGACCCAGTACTTC. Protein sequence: CASSFWTGQQETQYF.

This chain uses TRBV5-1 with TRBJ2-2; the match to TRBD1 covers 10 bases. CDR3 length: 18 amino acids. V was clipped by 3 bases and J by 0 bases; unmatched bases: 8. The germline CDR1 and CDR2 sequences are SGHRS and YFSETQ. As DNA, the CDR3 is TGCGCCAGCAGCTCACTGGGACAGGGGTTATCGAACACCGGGGAGCTGTTTTTT. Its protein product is CASSSLGQGLSNTGELFF.

The CDR3, as DNA: TGTGCCAGCAGCGGCAGGGCCCAAAACATTCAGTACTTC. Residues: CASSGRAQNIQYF. The chain carries TRBV7-9 and TRBJ2-4; D is possibly TRBD1 (5 bases). Trimming removed 5 bases from V and 5 bases from J, with 10 bases in between. Germline V gene sequence: CDR1 SEHNR, CDR2 FQNEAQ (reference sequence). The length of the CDR3 is 13 residues.

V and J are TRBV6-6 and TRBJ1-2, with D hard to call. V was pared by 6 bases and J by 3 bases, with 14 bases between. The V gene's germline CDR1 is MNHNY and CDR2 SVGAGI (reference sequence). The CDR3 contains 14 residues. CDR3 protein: CASSPSGNYYGYTF. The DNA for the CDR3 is TGTGCCAGCAGCCCATCGGGGAACTACTATGGCTACACCTTC.

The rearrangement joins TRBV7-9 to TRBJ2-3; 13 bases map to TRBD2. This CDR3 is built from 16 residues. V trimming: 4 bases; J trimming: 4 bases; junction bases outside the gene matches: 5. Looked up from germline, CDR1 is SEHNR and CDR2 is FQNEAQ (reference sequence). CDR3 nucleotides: TGTGCCAGCAGCTCAGGACTAGCGGGAGTGGCAGATACGCAGTATTTT. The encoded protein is CASSSGLAGVADTQYF.

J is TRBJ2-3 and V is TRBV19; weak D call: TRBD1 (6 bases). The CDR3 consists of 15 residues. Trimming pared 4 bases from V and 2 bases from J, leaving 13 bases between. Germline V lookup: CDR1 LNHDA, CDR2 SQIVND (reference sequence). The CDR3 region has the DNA TGTGCCAGTAGTACCGAGACAGGAACCACAGATACGCAGTATTTT. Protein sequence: CASSTETGTTDTQYF.

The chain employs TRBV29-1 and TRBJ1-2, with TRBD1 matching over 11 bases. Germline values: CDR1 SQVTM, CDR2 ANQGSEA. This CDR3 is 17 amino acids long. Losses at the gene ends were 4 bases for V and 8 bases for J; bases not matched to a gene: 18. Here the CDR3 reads CSVARRDRGISRDGYTF. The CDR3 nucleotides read TGCAGCGTTGCCCGCAGGGACAGGGGGATTTCGCGGGACGGCTACACCTTC.

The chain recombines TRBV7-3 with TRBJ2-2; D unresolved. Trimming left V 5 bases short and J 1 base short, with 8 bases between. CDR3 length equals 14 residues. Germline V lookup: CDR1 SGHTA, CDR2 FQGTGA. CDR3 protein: CASSLQMNTGELFF. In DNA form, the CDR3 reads TGTGCCAGCAGCCTTCAGATGAACACCGGGGAGCTGTTTTTT.

CDR3 in DNA: TGTGCCAGCAGTTTCTACGGGACAGAGAACACTGAAGCTTTCTTT. This translates into CASSFYGTENTEAFF. This sequence joins TRBV27 and TRBJ1-1; 7 nucleotides line up with TRBD1. The CDR3 totals 15 residues. The trim removed 3 bases at V and 1 base at J, leaving 5 bases unmatched. Germline V lookup: CDR1 MNHEY, CDR2 SMNVEV (reference sequence).

CDR3 nucleotides: TGTGCCAGCAGCTTGGACGGGACAGGGGGGGCTGAAAAACTGTTTTTT. As protein: CASSLDGTGGAEKLFF. V is TRBV5-4 and J is TRBJ1-4; 11 positions agree with TRBD1. CDR3 length: 16 amino acids. Germline CDR1 SGHNT, CDR2 YYREEE (reference sequence). With V trimmed by 0 bases and J by 7 bases, 5 bases remained unmatched.

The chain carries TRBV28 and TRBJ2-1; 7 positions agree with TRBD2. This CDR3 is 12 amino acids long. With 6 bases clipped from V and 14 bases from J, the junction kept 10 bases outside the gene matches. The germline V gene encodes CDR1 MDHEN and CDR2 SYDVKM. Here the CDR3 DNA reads TGTGCCAGCAGGAGGCAGCGGGATCGGAAGTTCTTC. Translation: CASRRQRDRKFF.

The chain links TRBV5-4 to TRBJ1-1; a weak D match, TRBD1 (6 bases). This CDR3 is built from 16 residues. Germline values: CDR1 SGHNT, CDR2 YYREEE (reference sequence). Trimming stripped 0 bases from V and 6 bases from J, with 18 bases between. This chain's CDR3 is CASSLGSGAGVAEAFF. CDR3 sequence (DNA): TGTGCCAGCAGCTTGGGTTCAGGGGCGGGGGTTGCTGAAGCTTTCTTT.

This CDR3 reads CASSDEAGNYNEQFF. CDR3 sequence (DNA): TGTGCCAGCAGTGACGAGGCGGGGAATTACAATGAGCAGTTCTTC. The gene calls are TRBV6-4 and TRBJ2-1; the D gene is possibly TRBD2 (6 bases). Germline CDR1 and CDR2: MRHNA and SNTAGT. The CDR3 loop spans 15 amino acids. The V end was cut by 2 bases, the J end by 4 bases, with 12 bases between.

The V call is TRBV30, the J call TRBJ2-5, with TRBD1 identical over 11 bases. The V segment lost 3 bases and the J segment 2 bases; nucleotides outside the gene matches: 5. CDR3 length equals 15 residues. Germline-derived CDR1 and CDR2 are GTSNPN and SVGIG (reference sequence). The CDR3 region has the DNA TGTGCCTGGAGCGCGGGACAGGGGGGACAAGAGACCCAGTACTTC. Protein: CAWSAGQGGQETQYF.

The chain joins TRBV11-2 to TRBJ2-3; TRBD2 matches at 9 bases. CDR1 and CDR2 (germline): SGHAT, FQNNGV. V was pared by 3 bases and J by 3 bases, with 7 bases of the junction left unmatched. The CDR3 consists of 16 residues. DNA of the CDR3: TGTGCCAGCAGCTTCTCCGGGACTAGCTTAACAGATACGCAGTATTTT. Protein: CASSFSGTSLTDTQYF.

The CDR3 DNA follows: TGTGCCAGCAGCGTGACTAGCGGGAGTGGGGAGACCCAGTACTTC. Amino acids: CASSVTSGSGETQYF. This chain links TRBV7-2 with TRBJ2-5; 12 nucleotides match TRBD2. Trimming removed 5 bases from V and 5 bases from J; junction bases left unmatched: 6. This CDR3 is built from 15 residues. From germline, CDR1 is SGHTA and CDR2 FQGNSA.

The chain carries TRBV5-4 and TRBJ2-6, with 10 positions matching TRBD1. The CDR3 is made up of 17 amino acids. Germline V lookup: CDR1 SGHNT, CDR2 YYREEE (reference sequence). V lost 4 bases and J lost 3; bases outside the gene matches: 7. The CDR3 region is CASSTPGQGSGANVLTF. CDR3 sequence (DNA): TGTGCCAGCAGCACTCCGGGACAGGGGAGTGGGGCCAACGTCCTGACTTTC.